This passage covers 5 T cell receptor beta chains from one sample sequenced in a study of blood T cell repertoires in COVID-19. Produced via immunoSEQ multiplex PCR; TCRdb's table is partial and in-frame only. This sample yields over 130,000 clones, of which roughly 80% are seen a single time; approximately 9% belongs to the top ten. Sequenced sample: peripheral blood. The receptor set was obtained from a woman aged 45-59 years with active or convalescent COVID-19.

This clone appeared a single time. The J gene is TRBJ2-5, the V gene TRBV6-1; no firm D call. The V gene lost 3 bases and the J gene lost 5 bases, with 10 bases spanning the gap. The CDR3 is 13 amino acids. Looked up from germline, CDR1 is MNHNS and CDR2 is SASEGT. Here the CDR3 reads CASSDNYGETQYF. DNA of the CDR3: TGTGCCAGCAGTGATAATTACGGGGAGACCCAGTACTTC.

This chain connects TRBV28 to TRBJ1-4; 11 positions agree with TRBD1. Germline V gene sequence: CDR1 MDHEN, CDR2 SYDVKM. There are 15 residues in the CDR3. V was clipped by 3 bases and J by 7 bases; unmatched bases: 4. In nucleotides, the CDR3 is TGTGCCAGCAGTTTGGCCGGGACAGGGGGTGAAAAACTGTTTTTT. It encodes CASSLAGTGGEKLFF.

The rearrangement uses TRBV3-1 (or the pseudogene TRBV3-2) and TRBJ1-2; 7 bases line up with TRBD1. This CDR3 region has 17 residues. Germline lookup yields CDR1 LGHDT and CDR2 YNNKEL (reference sequence). Unmatched junction bases numbered 12, after V lost 4 bases and J lost 1 base. In DNA form, the CDR3 reads TGTGCCAGCAGCCCCCTTACTGGGACAGACCTTAACTATGGCTACACCTTC. Translating it yields CASSPLTGTDLNYGYTF.

This clone was counted between two and nine times. This chain connects TRBV14 to TRBJ2-1; no clear D gene. Trimming removed 0 bases at V and 8 bases at J, with 5 bases between. The CDR3 extends over 12 amino acids. Per germline, CDR1 SGHDN and CDR2 FVKESK. In DNA form, the CDR3 reads TGTGCCAGCAGCCAAGATCGGGATGAGCAGTTCTTC. Its translation: CASSQDRDEQFF.

V is TRBV28 and J is TRBJ1-1; 10 bases match TRBD1. The CDR3 is made up of 15 amino acids. CDR1 and CDR2 (germline): MDHEN, SYDVKM. Trimming cost V 4 bases and J 7 bases; bases outside gene matches: 9. CDR3 in DNA: TGTGCCAGCAGTTCAACGGGACAGGGGTACGGTGAAGCTTTCTTT. This sequence encodes CASSSTGQGYGEAFF.